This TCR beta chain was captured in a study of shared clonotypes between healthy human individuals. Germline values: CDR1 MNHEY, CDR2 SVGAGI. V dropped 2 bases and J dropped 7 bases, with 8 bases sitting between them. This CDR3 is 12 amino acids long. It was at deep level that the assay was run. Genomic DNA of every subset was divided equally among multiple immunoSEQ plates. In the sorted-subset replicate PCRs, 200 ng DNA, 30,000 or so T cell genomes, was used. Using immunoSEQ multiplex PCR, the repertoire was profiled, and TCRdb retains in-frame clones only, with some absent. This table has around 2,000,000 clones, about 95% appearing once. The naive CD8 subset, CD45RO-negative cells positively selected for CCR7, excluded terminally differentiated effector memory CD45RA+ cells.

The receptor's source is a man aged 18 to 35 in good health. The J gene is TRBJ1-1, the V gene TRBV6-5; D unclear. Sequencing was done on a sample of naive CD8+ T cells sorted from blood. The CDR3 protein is CASSYGVDEAFF. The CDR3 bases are TGTGCCAGCAGTTACGGTGTGGATGAAGCTTTCTTT.